This T cell receptor beta chain was sequenced in a study of CD8+CD57+ T cells in acquired aplastic anemia. In the study overall: Mean DNA quantity obtained from sorted CD4+ and CD8+ cells was 2.5 to 4 ug.

The CDR3 consists of 14 residues. Looked up from germline, CDR1 is SNHLY and CDR2 is FYNNEI. Between the trimmed V and J ends, which lost 2 bases and 10 bases, there was a span of 12 bases. Genomic DNA served as template for TCR beta VDJ and CDR3 profiling. TCRdb reprocessed the reads via MiXCR and lists one record per CDR3 protein. The repertoire has approximately 200,000 distinct CDR3 sequences, roughly half of them found once; the top ten carry 16%. What was sequenced was sorted CD4+, CD8+, or CD8+CD57+ T cells (not recorded which) from PBMCs. The J gene is TRBJ1-6, the V gene TRBV2, with D possibly being TRBD1 (6 bases). This receptor was identified in a human donor in good health, serving as a control. The chain's CDR3 is CASSEMGAGSPLHF. CDR3 in DNA: TGTGCCAGCAGTGAAATGGGGGCAGGGTCACCCCTCCACTTT.